This T cell receptor beta chain derives from a study of patients and donors after allogeneic stem cell transplantation (dated by TCRdb to 2018 to 2021). As for this clonotype: Its antigen has not been determined. The record has no base qualities; no much larger clone is one base away.

The library was obtained by RT-PCR. Sequenced using a NextSeq 550. TCRdb trimmed public reads at Q25 via fastp, called clones via MiXCR and kept in-frame beta chains. Rows with a matching CDR3 protein are joined into one entry that keeps the most common DNA and genes. This sample gives 800,000 to 1,000,000 distinct CDR3 sequences in total; more than 15% of them show up just once. Of the sample, 5% to 6.5% falls within the top ten clones. The CDR3 covers 15 residues, taking in both the cysteine and the phenylalanine. The kept DNA is CDR3 alone, 45 bases in frame from the first base. CDR1 and CDR2 are drawn from the germline V gene: LGHNA, YNFKEQ. Trimming removed 2 bases from V and 5 bases from J, leaving 13 bases between the germline ends.

This TCR was recovered from a human donor who was either an allogeneic HSCT recipient or a stem cell or donor lymphocyte infusion donor (not recorded which). It is not recorded whose cells these are; they may come from a transplant donor. The chain employs TRBV4-2 and TRBJ2-1, with a tentative D gene TRBD2 over 5 matching bases. Sequencing was performed on blood, either unsorted or a sorted T cell fraction (not recorded which). The DNA sequence reads TGTGCCAGCAGCCAAAGGTGGCGGGTTGACAATGAGCAGTTCTTC. Its amino acids are CASSQRWRVDNEQFF.